The present TCR beta chain was sequenced within a study of radiotherapy plus CTLA-4 blockade in lung cancer. CDR3 size: 15 residues. Looked up from germline, CDR1 is LNHDA and CDR2 is SQIVND (reference sequence). V was clipped by 3 bases and J by 9 bases; unmatched bases: 7. CTLA-4 blockade using ipilimumab, together with focal radiation, was received by patients with chemo-refractory metastatic non-small-cell lung cancer. There are a few counts of this clone. Antigen unknown. Sequencing was performed with immunoSEQ multiplex PCR; in TCRdb, only in-frame clones are kept and a portion is missing. Of 25,000 to 35,000 clones listed, approximately 80% are singletons. Overall study results and limits: Reports state that early shifts in blood T cell clones, with interferon-beta, best predicted response.

Here the sequenced sample was peripheral blood, taken from a patient treated with radiotherapy plus ipilimumab. This chain uses TRBV19 with TRBJ1-6; 8 bases agree with TRBD1. The sequence was collected from a human donor with non-small cell lung cancer who had stable disease on radiotherapy plus ipilimumab. The CDR3 reads CASSIGRGRSSPLHF. The DNA of the CDR3 is TGTGCCAGTAGTATCGGCAGGGGGCGAAGTTCACCCCTCCACTTT.